The next 9 T cell receptor beta chains were all read from a single sample in a study of siplizumab effects on memory and regulatory T cells. Assay: immunoSEQ multiplex PCR; the TCRdb copy retains only in-frame clones and omits some. Of roughly 26,000 clones detected, around 84% appear once; the ten largest clones hold approximately 26%. Sequencing used memory CD4+ T cells sorted from blood. These receptor sequences come from a human donor in good health.

This clone was detected once. The V call is TRBV4-1, the J call TRBJ2-7; 7 nucleotides align to TRBD1. This CDR3 region has 15 residues. Germline CDR1 reads MGHRA; CDR2 reads YSYEKL. The junction had 9 bases not matched to a gene; V was cut back by 4 bases and J by 3 bases. As DNA, the CDR3 is TGCGCCAGCAGCCGTAATCCGGGACAGATCTACGAGCAGTACTTC. Amino acids: CASSRNPGQIYEQYF.

This clone was detected a few times. CDR3 DNA sequence: TGTGCCAGCAGAGTACGACAGGGTAGTGAAAAACTGTTTTTT. Its translation is CASRVRQGSEKLFF. This rearrangement joins TRBV19 to TRBJ1-4, with 7 nucleotides matching TRBD1. CDR3 size: 14 residues. Unmatched junction bases numbered 11, after V lost 9 bases and J lost 7 bases. The germline gives CDR1 LNHDA, CDR2 SQIVND (reference sequence).

This clone was detected once. The chain carries TRBV7-2 and TRBJ1-4; unclear D gene. The CDR3 extends over 13 amino acids. Trimming took 11 bases from V and 11 from J, leaving 21 bases between them. Germline CDR1 reads SGHTA; CDR2 reads FQGNSA. This CDR3 reads CACDWEREGKLFF. CDR3 in DNA: TGTGCCTGCGATTGGGAGCGGGAAGGGAAACTGTTTTTT.

V is TRBV9 and J is TRBJ2-2; maybe TRBD2 (6 bases). The germline V and J ends were trimmed by 1 base and 2 bases, with 12 bases remaining between them. This CDR3 comprises 16 residues. Per germline, CDR1 SGDLS and CDR2 YYNGEE. In DNA, the CDR3 is TGTGCCAGCAGCGTATCAAGCGGGTTAAACACCGGGGAGCTGTTTTTT. As protein: CASSVSSGLNTGELFF.

The J gene is TRBJ1-1, the V gene TRBV18; D is unresolved. Germline V gene sequence: CDR1 KGHSH, CDR2 LQKENI. Trimming cost V 5 bases and J 1 base, with 8 bases left between them. The CDR3 runs 13 residues. CDR3 in amino acids: CASSSKPNTEAFF. The CDR3 DNA sequence: TGTGCCAGCTCATCCAAGCCGAACACTGAAGCTTTCTTT.

The chain employs TRBV7-9 and TRBJ2-6; D gene uncertain. Trimming left V 1 base short and J 2 bases short, with 6 bases between. The CDR3 runs to 15 residues. Germline lookup yields CDR1 SEHNR and CDR2 FQNEAQ (reference sequence). In nucleotides, the CDR3 is TGTGCCAGCAGCTTAGTAATAACTGGGGCCAACGTCCTGACTTTC. As protein: CASSLVITGANVLTF.

This clone was seen just once. The V gene is TRBV7-8, the J gene TRBJ2-1, with D unclear. V was clipped by 2 bases and J by 0 bases, with 11 bases between them. Germline CDR1 reads SGHVS; CDR2 reads FQNEAQ. This CDR3 is built from 16 residues. The CDR3 nucleotides read TGTGCCAGCAGCTTAAGTACGGAAAGCTCCTACAATGAGCAGTTCTTC. This codes for CASSLSTESSYNEQFF.

The CDR3 loop is CASSLGVRGTDTQYF. The CDR3 DNA is TGCGCCAGCAGCTTGGGGGTTAGGGGCACAGATACGCAGTATTTT. This chain connects TRBV5-1 to TRBJ2-3; D remains ambiguous. Germline V gene sequence: CDR1 SGHRS, CDR2 YFSETQ. The CDR3 extends over 15 amino acids. The ends were cut back, 0 bases at V and 1 base at J, with 9 bases in the middle.

The V call is TRBV5-1, the J call TRBJ2-1, with TRBD2 identical over 11 bases. V dropped 4 bases and J dropped 3; count of bases not matched to a gene: 6. Germline V lookup: CDR1 SGHRS, CDR2 YFSETQ. The CDR3 loop spans 16 amino acids. Here the CDR3 DNA reads TGCGCCAGCAGCCGGACTAGCGGGCGTTACTACAATGAGCAGTTCTTC. Protein sequence: CASSRTSGRYYNEQFF. Full variable domain (outside the CDR3, taken from reference TRBV5-1 and TRBJ2-1): KAGVTQTPRYLIKTRGQQVTLSCSPISGHRSVSWYQQTPGQGLQFLFEYFSETQRNKGNFPGRFSGRQFSNSRSEMNVSTLELGDSALYLCASSRTSGRYYNEQFFGPGTRLTVL.